This TCR beta chain was documented in a study of metastatic and nonmetastatic thyroid tumors. Findings and caveats of the study: TCR beta diversity was reportedly significantly higher in malignant thyroid tumors than benign nodules, in blood and tumor.

Thyroid surgery was preceded by no treatment in any patient. Comments on this clone: Its antigen is as yet unknown.

Between the trimmed V and J ends, which lost 0 bases and 4 bases, there was a span of 16 bases. Germline V CDR1 and CDR2: DFQATT, SNEGSKA (reference sequence). This CDR3 comprises 16 residues. Under the authors' procedure: The study built a papillary thyroid cancer distant-metastasis classifier from CDR3 differences across clinicopathological groups. TCRdb reanalyzed the PCR reads via MiXCR. In this record, the V and J calls reflect TCRdb's handling and not the investigators' own analysis. The sample has approximately 28,000 clones, about 21% seen once. This TCR was sampled from a female donor with papillary thyroid cancer or a benign thyroid nodule (not recorded which). Some clones in this sample may be carry-over from other donors' samples. Sequenced: blood. The chain is built from TRBV20-1 and TRBJ2-1, with D perhaps matching TRBD1 (6 bases). Here the CDR3 reads CSARDYQGLGYNEQFF. For the CDR3, the DNA is TGCAGTGCTAGAGATTACCAGGGGCTAGGATACAATGAGCAGTTCTTC.